Listed here are 4 T cell receptor beta chains from one sample, sequenced in a study of blood T cell repertoires in COVID-19. Data came from immunoSEQ multiplex PCR; TCRdb stores just in-frame clones and leaves some out. This sample has about 500,000 clones; 85% to 90% occur once, and the top ten carry roughly 8%. The sequenced material came from peripheral blood. These TCRs come from a woman aged 50 to 60 with COVID-19, enrolled during active disease.

CDR3 nucleotides: TGTGCCAGCAGTTTCCTCCGGGGGGAGCTGTTTTTT. This gives the protein CASSFLRGELFF. V is TRBV12-3 or TRBV12-4 and J is TRBJ2-2; D is undetermined. V was trimmed by 3 bases and J by 8 bases, leaving 7 bases between them. The CDR3 runs 12 residues.

This chain connects TRBV29-1 to TRBJ1-1; maybe TRBD1 (6 bases). Germline CDR1 reads SQVTM; CDR2 reads ANQGSEA. This CDR3 is 13 amino acids long. V lost 5 bases, J lost 2 bases, and 12 bases lay in between. CDR3 bases: TGCAGCGTTAAGGGGGGGGGTAACACTGAAGCTTTCTTT. Its translation is CSVKGGGNTEAFF.

V usage is TRBV4-1 and J usage is TRBJ1-5; no firm D call. V lost 3 bases and J lost 3, with 15 bases in between. CDR3 length: 16 residues. Germline assignment: CDR1 MGHRA and CDR2 YSYEKL. The CDR3 DNA reads as TGCGCCAGCAGCCAGGAAAGAACAGCCGTCAATCAGCCCCAGCATTTT. This sequence encodes CASSQERTAVNQPQHF.

The chain combines TRBV30 with TRBJ1-4; 7 bases map to TRBD1. With V trimmed by 0 bases and J by 6 bases, 4 bases remained unmatched. The CDR3 is made up of 14 amino acids. The V gene's germline CDR1 is GTSNPN and CDR2 SVGIG (reference sequence). CDR3 residues: CAWSVEGADEKLFF. For the CDR3, the DNA is TGTGCCTGGAGTGTAGAGGGGGCGGATGAAAAACTGTTTTTT.